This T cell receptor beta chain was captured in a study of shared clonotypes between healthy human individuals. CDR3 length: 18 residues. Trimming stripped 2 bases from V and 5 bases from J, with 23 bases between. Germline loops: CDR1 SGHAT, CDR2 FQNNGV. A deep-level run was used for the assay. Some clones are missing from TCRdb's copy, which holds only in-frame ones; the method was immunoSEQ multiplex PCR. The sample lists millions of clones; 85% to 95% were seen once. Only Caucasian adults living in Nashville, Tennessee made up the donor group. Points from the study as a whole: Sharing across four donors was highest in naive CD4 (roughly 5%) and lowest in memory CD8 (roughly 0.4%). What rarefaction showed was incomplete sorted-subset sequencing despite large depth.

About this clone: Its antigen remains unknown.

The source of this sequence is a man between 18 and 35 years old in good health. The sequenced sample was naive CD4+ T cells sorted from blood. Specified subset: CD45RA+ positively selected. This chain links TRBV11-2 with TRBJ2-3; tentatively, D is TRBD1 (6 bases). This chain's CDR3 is CASSLQFFGTTGRDTQYF. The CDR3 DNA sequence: TGTGCCAGCAGCTTACAGTTCTTCGGAACAACAGGGCGAGATACGCAGTATTTT.